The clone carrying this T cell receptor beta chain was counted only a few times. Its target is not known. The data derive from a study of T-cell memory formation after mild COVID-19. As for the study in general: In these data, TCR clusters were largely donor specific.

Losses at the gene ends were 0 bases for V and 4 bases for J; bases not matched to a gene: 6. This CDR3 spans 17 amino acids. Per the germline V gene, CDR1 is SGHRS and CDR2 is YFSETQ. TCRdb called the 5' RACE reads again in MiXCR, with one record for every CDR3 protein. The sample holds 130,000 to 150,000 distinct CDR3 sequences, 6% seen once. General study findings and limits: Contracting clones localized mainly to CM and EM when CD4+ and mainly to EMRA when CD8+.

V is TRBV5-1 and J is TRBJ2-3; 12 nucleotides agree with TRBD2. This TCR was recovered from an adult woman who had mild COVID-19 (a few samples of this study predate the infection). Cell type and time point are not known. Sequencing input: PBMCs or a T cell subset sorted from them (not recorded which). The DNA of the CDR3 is TGCGCCAGCAGCTTGGAAGGGACTAGCGGGTCGGCAGATACGCAGTATTTT. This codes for CASSLEGTSGSADTQYF.